This T cell receptor (beta chain) originates from a study of shared clonotypes between healthy human individuals. Study-wide points: Approximately 4.5% was the fraction of naive CD4 clonotypes found shared across a few donors.

In regard to this clone: Its antigen is unknown.

Libraries were prepared by immunoSEQ multiplex PCR; TCRdb keeps only in-frame clonotypes and omits some of them. The sample shows a few million clones, approximately 90% of them seen only once. The CDR3 contains 16 residues. Trimming removed 3 bases from V and 0 bases from J; junction bases left unmatched: 6. The germline CDR1 and CDR2 sequences are MDHEN and SYDVKM. Sequences were obtained from naive CD4+ T cells sorted from blood. Regarding subset: CD45RA+ positively selected. This rearrangement joins TRBV28 to TRBJ1-1, with 8 bases lining up with TRBD1. The TCR sequence derives from a young man in good health. CDR3 coding DNA: TGTGCCAGCAGTTTCGCCCAGGGGGCGATGAACACTGAAGCTTTCTTT. Protein product: CASSFAQGAMNTEAFF.